This paragraph reports one T cell receptor (beta chain). V lost 3 bases, J lost 6 bases, and 3 bases stayed unmatched. CDR3 length equals 14 residues. Per the germline V gene, CDR1 is MDHEN and CDR2 is SYDVKM. Sequencing used immunoSEQ multiplex PCR; TCRdb keeps in-frame clones, though not all of them. The sample lists 110,000 to 150,000 clones; approximately 78% were seen once. This sample stems from a study of blood T cell repertoires in COVID-19. The V gene is TRBV28, the J gene TRBJ1-4; the match to TRBD1 covers 8 bases. This sequence was found in a woman aged 45-65 years who had recovered from COVID-19. Material for sequencing was PBMCs or T cells enriched from blood (not recorded which). CDR3 residues: CASSFNRGDEKLFF. DNA for the CDR3: TGTGCCAGCAGTTTTAACAGGGGGGATGAAAAACTGTTTTTT.